The 4 T cell receptor beta chains given below trace back to one sample, sequenced in a study of regulatory T cells in long-lasting Graves disease. TCR beta libraries were built with iRepertoire HTBI primers and Arm-PCR of CDR3 regions. TCRdb fed the multiplex PCR reads into MiXCR, producing one record per CDR3 protein. The data show 400,000 to 500,000 distinct CDR3 sequences, about 20% seen once. Time point denoted: persistent/refractory GD, antithyroid drugs over 5 years with positive TRAb. Researchers made the TCR library from RNA that was extracted from PBMCs. The starting material was peripheral blood mononuclear cells (PBMCs), obtained when the disease was refractory, from a patient treated with antithyroid drugs. These receptors all come from a female donor with Graves disease.

Remarks on this clonotype: It may be a read error: a sequence one base away is much more abundant. Here the CDR3 DNA reads TGTGCCTGGACGGGCGGTAGCAATCAGTCCCAGCATTTT. Translation: CAWTGGSNQSQHF. The chain couples TRBV30 to TRBJ1-5, with D unresolved. The CDR3 length is 13 residues. CDR1 and CDR2 from the germline V gene are GTSNPN and SVGIG (reference sequence).

This clonotype was picked up many times. The chain carries TRBV11-1 and TRBJ2-2; the D gene is possibly TRBD1 (5 bases). CDR3 length equals 17 residues. V was cut by 5 bases and J by 2 bases, with 18 bases left in between. Germline values: CDR1 SGHAT, CDR2 FQDESV (reference sequence). DNA of the CDR3: TGTGCCAGCAGCCCCACTGAGGCAGGGCTTAACACCGGGGAGCTGTTTTTT. Translated, it gives CASSPTEAGLNTGELFF.

This clonotype was recorded a few times. The rearrangement links TRBV12-3 or TRBV12-4 to TRBJ1-1; D is undetermined. The V end lost 3 bases, the J end lost 3 bases, and 11 bases lay between the germline ends. The CDR3 totals 14 residues. The CDR3 reads CASSFGVSYTEAFF. As DNA, the CDR3 is TGTGCCAGCAGTTTCGGGGTGTCGTACACTGAAGCTTTCTTT.

This clonotype was detected many times. The chain uses TRBV27 and TRBJ2-5; D is undetermined. CDR3 length equals 15 residues. Germline lookup yields CDR1 MNHEY and CDR2 SMNVEV (reference sequence). V lost 5 bases and J 2 bases, leaving 15 bases between the germline ends. The CDR3 spells CASSPYLLGQETQYF. As DNA, the CDR3 is TGTGCCAGCAGTCCCTACCTCTTGGGGCAAGAGACCCAGTACTTC.